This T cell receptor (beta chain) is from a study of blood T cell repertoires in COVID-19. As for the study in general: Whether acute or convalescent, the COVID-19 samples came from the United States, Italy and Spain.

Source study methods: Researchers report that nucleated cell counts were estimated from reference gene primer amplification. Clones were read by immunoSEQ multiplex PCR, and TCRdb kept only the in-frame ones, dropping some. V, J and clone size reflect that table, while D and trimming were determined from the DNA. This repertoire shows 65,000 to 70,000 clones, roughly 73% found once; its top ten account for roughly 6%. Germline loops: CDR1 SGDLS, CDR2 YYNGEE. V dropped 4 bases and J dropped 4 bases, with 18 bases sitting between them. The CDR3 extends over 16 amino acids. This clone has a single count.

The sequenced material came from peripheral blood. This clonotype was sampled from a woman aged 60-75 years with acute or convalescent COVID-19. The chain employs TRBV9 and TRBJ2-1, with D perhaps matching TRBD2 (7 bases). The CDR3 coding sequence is TGTGCCAGCAGCCTCTCTGCGGGGGCCAGGTACAATGAGCAGTTCTTC. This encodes CASSLSAGARYNEQFF.